The 11 T cell receptor beta chains reported below all come from one sample, sequenced in a study of cytomegalovirus exposure and HLA in healthy donors. The PCR ran on 60 Vbeta and 13 Jbeta primers. Assay: immunoSEQ multiplex PCR; the TCRdb copy retains only in-frame clones and omits some. Among roughly 130,000 clones listed, 75% to 85% were seen once. The material sequenced was PBMCs. These receptors were obtained from a woman between 35 and 50 years old in good health and CMV-seropositive.

The genes are TRBV19 and TRBJ2-1, with D possibly TRBD1 on 6 matching bases. The CDR3 has 12 amino acids. CDR1 and CDR2 (germline): LNHDA, SQIVND (reference sequence). Trimming shortened V by 5 bases and J by 7 bases, and 9 bases separated the two germline ends. The chain's CDR3 is CASSPTGNEQFF. CDR3 DNA: TGTGCCAGTAGTCCGACAGGTAATGAGCAGTTCTTC.

The CDR3 DNA follows: TGCAGCTCAGAGGGAGCGGACACTGAAGCTTTCTTT. Amino acid sequence: CSSEGADTEAFF. V usage is TRBV29-1 and J usage is TRBJ1-1; D call uncertain. The V gene lost 8 bases and the J gene lost 3 bases, with 13 bases spanning the gap. This CDR3 contains 12 residues. From germline, CDR1 is SQVTM and CDR2 ANQGSEA.

In nucleotides, the CDR3 is TGCGCCAGCAGCTTACAGGGCTACGAGCAGTACTTC. It codes for CASSLQGYEQYF. The rearrangement joins TRBV5-1 to TRBJ2-7; a possible D gene is TRBD1 (6 bases). The CDR3 is made up of 12 amino acids. The V gene lost 2 bases and the J gene lost 3 bases, with 6 bases spanning the gap. Germline assignment: CDR1 SGHRS and CDR2 YFSETQ.

The rearrangement joins TRBV7-3 to TRBJ2-1, with TRBD2 matching over 11 bases. Germline CDR1 and CDR2: SGHTA and FQGTGA. V lost 5 bases, J lost 7 bases, and 10 bases stayed unmatched. The CDR3 runs 16 residues. CDR3 protein: CASSMESTSGANEQFF. CDR3 in DNA: TGTGCCAGCAGCATGGAGTCGACTAGCGGGGCGAATGAGCAGTTCTTC.

This clone was seen only once. The junction differs from germline at one of its ends, possibly a read error. This chain links TRBV2 with TRBJ1-3; D possibly corresponds to TRBD1 (5 bases). Germline V lookup: CDR1 SNHLY, CDR2 FYNNEI. The CDR3 spans 15 residues. The CDR3 loop reads CAGSETGYSGNTIYF. The CDR3 nucleotides read TGTGCCGGCAGTGAAACAGGCTACTCTGGAAACACCATATATTTT.

The chain carries TRBV7-8 and TRBJ2-6; the D gene is possibly TRBD2 (5 bases). Looked up from germline, CDR1 is SGHVS and CDR2 is FQNEAQ. CDR3 length equals 17 residues. The ends were cut back, 5 bases at V and 4 bases at J, with 18 bases in the middle. The CDR3 sequence is CASSPGILAVGANVLTF. The CDR3 DNA reads as TGTGCCAGCAGCCCGGGGATCCTGGCTGTCGGGGCCAACGTCCTGACTTTC. Variable domain in full (rest from reference TRBV7-8 and TRBJ2-6): GAGVSQSPRYKVAKRGQDVALRCDPISGHVSLFWYQQALGQGPEFLTYFQNEAQLDKSGLPSDRFFAERPEGSVSTLKIQRTQQEDSAVYLCASSPGILAVGANVLTFGAGSRLTVL.

To note about this clone: Other DNA sequences in the same sample also yield this CDR3. V is TRBV27 and J is TRBJ2-7; 11 bases line up with TRBD1. This CDR3 is built from 14 residues. Per the germline V gene, CDR1 is MNHEY and CDR2 is SMNVEV (reference sequence). V trimming: 3 bases; J trimming: 4 bases; junction bases outside the gene matches: 2. The CDR3 bases are TGTGCCAGCAGTTTTGGGACAGGGGGGTACGAGCAGTACTTC. Its protein product is CASSFGTGGYEQYF.

About this clone itself: Its ends do not fully match the called genes, so a read error is possible. The chain carries TRBV29-1 and TRBJ2-1, with 9 bases identical to TRBD1. The CDR3 is 19 amino acids. Per the germline V gene, CDR1 is SQVTM and CDR2 is ANQGSEA. Here the CDR3 reads CSVEEPGGQGLLHYNERFF. The CDR3 DNA is TGCAGCGTTGAAGAACCCGGGGGACAGGGACTCTTACACTACAATGAGCGGTTCTTC.

This clone was observed a handful of times. J is TRBJ2-3 and V is TRBV7-9, with D perhaps TRBD1 (6 bases). This CDR3 is 14 amino acids long. Germline CDR1 and CDR2: SEHNR and FQNEAQ (reference sequence). V was trimmed by 8 bases and J by 2 bases, leaving 14 bases between them. The CDR3 protein is CASHRQDLTDTQYF. The CDR3 DNA follows: TGTGCCAGCCATCGACAGGATCTCACAGATACGCAGTATTTT.

This chain uses TRBV9 with TRBJ1-1, with 7 bases identical to TRBD1. Per the germline V gene, CDR1 is SGDLS and CDR2 is YYNGEE. This CDR3 comprises 13 residues. V lost 4 bases, J lost 4 bases, and 4 bases stayed unmatched. CDR3 sequence: CASSNSGGTEAFF. The CDR3 DNA is TGTGCCAGCAGCAATTCAGGGGGCACTGAAGCTTTCTTT.

This rearrangement joins TRBV5-1 to TRBJ2-1; the D gene is possibly TRBD1 (5 bases). Per germline, CDR1 SGHRS and CDR2 YFSETQ. There are 15 residues in the CDR3. Trimming stripped 0 bases from V and 6 bases from J, with 13 bases between. DNA for the CDR3: TGCGCCAGCAGCTTGGGGCAGGGTGTAGGCAATGAGCAGTTCTTC. Translating gives CASSLGQGVGNEQFF.